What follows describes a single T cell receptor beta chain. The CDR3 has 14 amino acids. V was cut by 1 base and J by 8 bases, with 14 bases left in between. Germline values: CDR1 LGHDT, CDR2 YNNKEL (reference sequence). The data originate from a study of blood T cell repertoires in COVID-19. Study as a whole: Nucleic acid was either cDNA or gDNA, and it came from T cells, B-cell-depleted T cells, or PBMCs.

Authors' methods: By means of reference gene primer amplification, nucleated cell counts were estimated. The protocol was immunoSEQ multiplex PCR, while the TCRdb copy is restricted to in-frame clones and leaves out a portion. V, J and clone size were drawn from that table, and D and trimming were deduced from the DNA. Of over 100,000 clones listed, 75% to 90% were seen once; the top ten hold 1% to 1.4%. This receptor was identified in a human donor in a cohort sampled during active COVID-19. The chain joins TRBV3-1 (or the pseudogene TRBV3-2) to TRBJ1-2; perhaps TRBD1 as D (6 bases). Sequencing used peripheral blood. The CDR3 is CASSQGFRGGGYTF. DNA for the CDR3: TGTGCCAGCAGCCAAGGTTTCAGGGGTGGGGGCTACACCTTC.